In this sample, the clone carrying this TCR beta chain turned up many times. The antigen remains undetermined. The sample is drawn from a study of early T cells in non-severe SARS-CoV-2 infection. Study information: Sequencing of unsorted whole blood was done on bulk RNA, leaving chains unpaired. Study conclusions and caveats: Private and CD4 specificities were missed by VDJdb matching, skewed to anti-spike CD8.

As part of library construction, unique molecular identifiers were attached to individual cDNA molecules. TCRdb called the 5' RACE reads again in MiXCR, with one record for every CDR3 protein. Found here are 98,000 or so distinct CDR3 sequences, 8% to 13% of them singletons; the top ten hold around 4.7%. The receptor comes from an adult who was a healthcare worker with PCR-confirmed SARS-CoV-2 infection or an uninfected control (not recorded which). Sequenced input: whole blood.

The CDR3 DNA reads as TGCAGCGTTGGAAGAGTCTACGAGCAGTACTTC. This encodes CSVGRVYEQYF. This chain uses TRBV29-1 with TRBJ2-7, with D unresolved. The V and J ends lost 4 bases and 3 bases respectively, with 7 bases between them. This CDR3 region has 11 residues. Per germline, CDR1 SQVTM and CDR2 ANQGSEA.